Included here is one T cell receptor beta chain sequence, with context. The count of this clone is one. The antigen it binds to is not known. Qualities for individual bases were not recorded, and no much larger clone is one base off. The entry originates in a study of shared clonotypes between healthy human individuals (dated by TCRdb to the early 2020s). Some background on the complete study: A couple of women and a few men aged 18 to 49 years were included in the cohort. The study deeply sequenced blood TCR repertoires of five healthy adults to estimate repertoire size and the extent of clonotype sharing between individuals. Per donor, leukapheresis produced somewhere between about 0.94 and 9 billion PBMCs. Per donor, three plates each were used for CD4 naive and CD4 memory, two for CD8 naive, and one for CD8 memory. Libraries were prepared and TCR repertoires were sequenced by different laboratories using diverse techniques, in order to increase sequencing depth and limit assay-specific biases. General findings and caveats noted by the study authors: Compared with non-shared clonotypes, the clonotypes found in all four sorted-subset donors had higher generation probabilities. Incomplete sequencing was indicated by rarefaction of sorted-subset datasets, despite the large sequencing depth. Estimated clonotype richness was generally larger for naive than for memory subsets. Based on pairwise subsampling, the degree of clonotype sharing among donors was expected to be affected by sequencing depth. Sharing across several donors was observed for around 5% of naive CD4, less than 4% of naive CD8, 2% to 2.5% of memory CD4, and about 0.4% of memory CD8 clonotypes. Only blood was sampled, and tissue TCR repertoires likely differ from those in blood. The genetic and exposure-history diversity represented was limited by the small number of donors.

For the CD8 naive samples, CD45RO-negative cells were positively selected for CCR7, yielding a CD45RA+CCR7+ population from which TemRA cells were excluded. The donors were healthy, HIV-negative adults who had no recently reported acute infections or vaccinations. All donors were Caucasian adults living in Nashville, Tennessee, USA. After blood collection by leukapheresis, PBMCs were isolated using Ficoll-Histopaque density gradient centrifugation and then cryopreserved in the vapor phase of liquid nitrogen. Analytical flow cytometry was used to check the purity and quantity of every magnetically sorted T cell population. From each sorted fraction, genomic DNA was isolated and quantified by UV absorbance on a Nanodrop 2000c. Looking up the germline V gene yields CDR1 MRHNA and CDR2 SNTAGT. The CDR3 spans 14 residues, from the cysteine through the phenylalanine. Just CDR3 DNA is preserved here, 42 bases in frame from base 1. Trimming takes 3 bases from V and 8 bases from J, and the germline ends sit 13 bases apart.

Using the deep immunoSEQ assay, multiplex PCR amplified TCR CDR3 regions from genomic DNA. Genomic DNA extracted from each cell subset was distributed evenly over all wells of several immunoSEQ 96-well plates, and each plate served as one replicate. For sorted subsets, roughly 200 ng of genomic DNA, equivalent to around 30,000 T cell genomes, went into each replicate PCR. Purified libraries were measured with a Qubit 3.0 fluorometer, size-checked on a Bioanalyzer 2100, and measured again with the KAPA Library Quantification kit. Every immunoSEQ 96-well plate was sequenced on a dedicated single-read 150-cycle Illumina NextSeq 550 flow cell. The original methods were these. Because the immunoSEQ output held only junctional sequences and lacked quality scores, the filtering could not match the filtering applied to full-length reads. To assign V/J genes and CDR3, sequences were annotated against IMGT germline references using PyIR, a Python wrapper for IgBLAST v1.9. Reads were removed for weak V/J assignments (E-value above 1e-6), missing CDR3, stop codons, out-of-frame junctions, or ambiguous translated residues. A V3J clonotype was defined by an identical inferred V gene, J gene, and CDR3 amino acid sequence. Percentage overlap between repertoires was calculated by dividing the number of shared unique clonotypes by the size of the smaller repertoire. Richness of each repertoire was evaluated using RTK rarefaction, the Chao1 estimator, and Recon v2.1 estimates of unobserved clonotypes. Generation probabilities were computed with OLGA for all TCRbeta clonotypes obtained by the gDNA method from several donors. The clones in this table, taken by TCRdb from immuneACCESS, are in-frame only. Not every clone is retained; where verified, under half of the shortfall comes from an unresolved V gene, and the cause of the rest is unknown. Clone size and the V and J calls come from that table; the DNA yielded D and trimming. For this sample there are a few million clones; around 93% appear just once. Around 1.8% of the sample rests with the top ten.

This chain joins TRBV6-4 to TRBJ1-4, and possibly TRBD1, on 5 matching bases. The sequence came from a man younger than 30 in good health. Some clones in this sample may be carry-over from other donors' samples. Specimen: naive CD8+ T cells from PBMCs. The cell subset or site label for this specimen denotes: CD45RA+CCR7+. The CDR3: CASSEGRVREKLFF. The DNA sequence reads TGTGCCAGCAGTGAAGGCAGGGTACGGGAAAAACTGTTTTTT.